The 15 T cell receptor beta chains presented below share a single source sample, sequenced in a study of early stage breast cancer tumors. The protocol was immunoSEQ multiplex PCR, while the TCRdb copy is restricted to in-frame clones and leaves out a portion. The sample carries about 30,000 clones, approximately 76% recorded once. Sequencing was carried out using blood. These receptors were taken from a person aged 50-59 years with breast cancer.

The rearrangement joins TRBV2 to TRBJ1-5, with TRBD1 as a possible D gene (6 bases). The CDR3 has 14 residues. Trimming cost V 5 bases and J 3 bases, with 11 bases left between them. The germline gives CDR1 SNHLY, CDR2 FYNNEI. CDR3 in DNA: TGTGCCAGCAGTCGCCAGGGGACCAATCAGCCCCAGCATTTT. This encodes CASSRQGTNQPQHF.

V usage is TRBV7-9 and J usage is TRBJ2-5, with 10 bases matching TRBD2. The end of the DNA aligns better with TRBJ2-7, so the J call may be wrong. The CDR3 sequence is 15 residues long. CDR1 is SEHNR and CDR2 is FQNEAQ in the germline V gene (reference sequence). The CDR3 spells CASSPQLAGLYEQYF. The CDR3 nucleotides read TGTGCCAGCAGCCCCCAACTAGCGGGACTCTACGAGCAGTACTTC.

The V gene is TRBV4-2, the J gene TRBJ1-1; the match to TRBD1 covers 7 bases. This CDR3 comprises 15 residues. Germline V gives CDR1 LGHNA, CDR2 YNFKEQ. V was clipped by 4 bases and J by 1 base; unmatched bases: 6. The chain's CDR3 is CASSPRQGTNTEAFF. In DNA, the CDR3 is TGTGCCAGCAGCCCAAGACAGGGAACGAACACTGAAGCTTTCTTT.

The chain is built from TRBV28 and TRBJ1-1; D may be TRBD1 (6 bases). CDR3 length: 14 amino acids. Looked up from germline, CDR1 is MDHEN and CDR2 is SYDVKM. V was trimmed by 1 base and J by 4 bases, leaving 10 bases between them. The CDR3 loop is CASSLSQGITEAFF. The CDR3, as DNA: TGTGCCAGCAGTTTATCACAGGGAATCACTGAAGCTTTCTTT.

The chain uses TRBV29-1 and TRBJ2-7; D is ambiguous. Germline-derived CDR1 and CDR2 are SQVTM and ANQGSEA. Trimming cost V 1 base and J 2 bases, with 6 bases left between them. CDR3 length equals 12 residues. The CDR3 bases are TGCAGCGTTGAAGGGCAGGCCTACGAGCAGTACTTC. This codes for CSVEGQAYEQYF.

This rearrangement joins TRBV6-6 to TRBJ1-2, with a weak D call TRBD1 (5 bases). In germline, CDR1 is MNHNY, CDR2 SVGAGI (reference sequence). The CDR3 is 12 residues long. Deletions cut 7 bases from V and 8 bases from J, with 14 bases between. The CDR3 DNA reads TGTGCCAGCACCCCGGGGGGTTGGGGCTACACCTTC. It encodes CASTPGGWGYTF.

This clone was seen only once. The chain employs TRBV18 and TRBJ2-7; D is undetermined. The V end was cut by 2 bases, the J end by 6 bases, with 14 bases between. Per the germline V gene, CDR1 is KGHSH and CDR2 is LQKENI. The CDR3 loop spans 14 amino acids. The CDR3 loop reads CASSPRRVPFEQYF. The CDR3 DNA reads TGTGCCAGCTCACCAAGGCGAGTTCCGTTCGAGCAGTACTTC.

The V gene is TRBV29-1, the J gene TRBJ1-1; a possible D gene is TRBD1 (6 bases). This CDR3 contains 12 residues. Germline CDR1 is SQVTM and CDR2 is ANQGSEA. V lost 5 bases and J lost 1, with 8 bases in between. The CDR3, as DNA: TGCAGCGTTCCGACAGGGAACACTGAAGCTTTCTTT. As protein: CSVPTGNTEAFF. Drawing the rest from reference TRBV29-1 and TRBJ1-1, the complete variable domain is SAVISQKPSRDICQRGTSLTIQCQVDSQVTMMFWYRQQPGQSLTLIATANQGSEATYESGFVIDKFPISRPNLTFSTLTVSNMSPEDSSIYLCSVPTGNTEAFFGQGTRLTVV.

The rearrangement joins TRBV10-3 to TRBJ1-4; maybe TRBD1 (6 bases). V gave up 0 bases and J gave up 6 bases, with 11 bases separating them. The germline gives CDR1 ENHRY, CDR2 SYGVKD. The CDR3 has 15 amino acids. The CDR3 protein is CAISESAGADEKLFF. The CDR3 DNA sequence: TGTGCCATCAGTGAGTCGGCAGGGGCTGATGAAAAACTGTTTTTT.

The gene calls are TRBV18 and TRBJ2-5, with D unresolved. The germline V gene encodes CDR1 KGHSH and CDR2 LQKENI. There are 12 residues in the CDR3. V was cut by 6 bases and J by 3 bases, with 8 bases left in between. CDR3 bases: TGTGCCAGCTCTCAAAGGGAAGAGACCCAGTACTTC. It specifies CASSQREETQYF.

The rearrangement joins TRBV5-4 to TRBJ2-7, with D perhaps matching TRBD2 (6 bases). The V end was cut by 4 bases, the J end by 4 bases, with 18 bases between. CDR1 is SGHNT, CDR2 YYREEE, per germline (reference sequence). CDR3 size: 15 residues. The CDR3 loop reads CASSVSTSRFYEQYF. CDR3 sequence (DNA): TGTGCCAGCAGCGTCTCTACTAGCAGGTTTTACGAGCAGTACTTC.

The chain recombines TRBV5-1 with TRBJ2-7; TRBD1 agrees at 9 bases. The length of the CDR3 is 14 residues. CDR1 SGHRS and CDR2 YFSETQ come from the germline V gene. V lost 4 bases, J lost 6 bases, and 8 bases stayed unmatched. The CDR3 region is CASSTTGGSLEQYF. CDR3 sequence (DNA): TGCGCCAGCAGCACGACAGGGGGGTCTCTCGAGCAGTACTTC.

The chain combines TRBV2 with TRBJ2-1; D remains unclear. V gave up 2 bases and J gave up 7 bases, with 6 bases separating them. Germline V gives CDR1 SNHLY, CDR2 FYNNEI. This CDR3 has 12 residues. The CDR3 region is CASSETANEQFF. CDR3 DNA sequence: TGTGCCAGCAGTGAAACGGCGAATGAGCAGTTCTTC.

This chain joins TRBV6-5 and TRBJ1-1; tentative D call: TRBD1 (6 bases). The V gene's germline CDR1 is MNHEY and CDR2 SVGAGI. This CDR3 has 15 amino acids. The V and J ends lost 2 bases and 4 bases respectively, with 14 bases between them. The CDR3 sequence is CASSYGGLGGTEAFF. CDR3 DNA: TGTGCCAGCAGTTACGGGGGCCTCGGTGGCACTGAAGCTTTCTTT.

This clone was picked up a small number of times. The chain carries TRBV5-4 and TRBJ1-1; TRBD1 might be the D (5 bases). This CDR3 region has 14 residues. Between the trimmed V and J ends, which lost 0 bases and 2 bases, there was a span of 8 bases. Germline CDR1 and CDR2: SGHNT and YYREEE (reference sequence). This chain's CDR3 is CASSLVGVNTEAFF. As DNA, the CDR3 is TGTGCCAGCAGCTTGGTAGGGGTCAACACTGAAGCTTTCTTT.